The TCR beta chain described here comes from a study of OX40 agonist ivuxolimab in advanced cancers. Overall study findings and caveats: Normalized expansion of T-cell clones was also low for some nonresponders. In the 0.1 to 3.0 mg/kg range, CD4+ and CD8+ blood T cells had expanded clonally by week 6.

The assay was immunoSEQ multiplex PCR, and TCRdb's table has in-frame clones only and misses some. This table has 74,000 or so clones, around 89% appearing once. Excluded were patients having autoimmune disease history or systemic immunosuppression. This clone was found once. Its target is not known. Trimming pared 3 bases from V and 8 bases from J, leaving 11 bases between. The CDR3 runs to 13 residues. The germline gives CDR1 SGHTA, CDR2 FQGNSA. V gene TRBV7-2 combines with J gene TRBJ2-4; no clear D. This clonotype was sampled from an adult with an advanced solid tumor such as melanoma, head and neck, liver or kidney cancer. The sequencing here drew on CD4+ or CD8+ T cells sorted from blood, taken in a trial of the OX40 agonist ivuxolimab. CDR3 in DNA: TGTGCCAGCAGCTTTAAAGTTTTAGACATTCAGTACTTC. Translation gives CASSFKVLDIQYF.